A single sample gave rise to the 10 T cell receptor beta chains below, sequenced in a study of shared clonotypes between healthy human individuals. Generated by immunoSEQ multiplex PCR, the TCRdb table keeps only in-frame clones and is missing some. Here the sample spans about 600,000 clones, 95% to 98% being singletons. Material: naive CD4+ T cells sorted from blood. The subset: CD45RA+ positively selected. The receptors stem from a woman in her thirties in good health.

The chain is built from TRBV28 and TRBJ2-1, with a possible D match to TRBD2 (6 bases). V lost 3 bases and J lost 9, with 9 bases in between. This CDR3 contains 12 residues. CDR1 and CDR2 (germline): MDHEN, SYDVKM. DNA of the CDR3: TGTGCCAGCAGTTTGACTAGGGGTGAGCAGTTCTTC. Translating it yields CASSLTRGEQFF.

The chain employs TRBV28 and TRBJ1-6; 10 bases map to TRBD1. Losses at the gene ends were 1 base for V and 10 bases for J; bases not matched to a gene: 4. There are 15 residues in the CDR3. Germline V gene data show CDR1 as MDHEN and CDR2 as SYDVKM. The CDR3 spells CASSLFRQGASPLHF. The CDR3 DNA sequence: TGTGCCAGCAGTTTATTTCGACAGGGGGCATCACCCCTCCACTTT.

This chain joins TRBV27 and TRBJ1-2; D possibly corresponds to TRBD1 (5 bases). Trimming stripped 4 bases from V and 4 bases from J, with 13 bases between. Looked up from germline, CDR1 is MNHEY and CDR2 is SMNVEV (reference sequence). This CDR3 spans 14 amino acids. In nucleotides, the CDR3 is TGTGCCAGCAGTTCTTGGGGCCGCCCCTATGGCTACACCTTC. Its translation is CASSSWGRPYGYTF.

This chain uses TRBV5-5 with TRBJ2-7, with 10 bases aligning to TRBD1. The CDR3 loop spans 13 amino acids. The trim removed 4 bases at V and 6 bases at J, leaving 4 bases unmatched. Germline V gene sequence: CDR1 SGHKS, CDR2 YYEKEE (reference sequence). The CDR3 loop is CASSPGTGVEQYF. The CDR3 DNA follows: TGTGCCAGCAGCCCCGGGACAGGGGTCGAGCAGTACTTC.

The rearrangement uses TRBV6-6 and TRBJ1-2; no definite D call. The length of the CDR3 is 14 residues. Germline assignment: CDR1 MNHNY and CDR2 SVGAGI (reference sequence). V was shortened by 4 bases and J by 4 bases, with 13 bases between the two germline ends. The CDR3 bases are TGTGCCAGCAGTTCCCAACAGACCTCCTATGGCTACACCTTC. Translation: CASSSQQTSYGYTF.

The genes are TRBV7-2 and TRBJ2-5, with TRBD2 identical over 7 bases. CDR3 length equals 14 residues. CDR1 is SGHTA, CDR2 FQGNSA, per germline. The J segment lost 7 bases and the V segment lost 1 base, leaving 6 bases of the junction unmatched. This chain's CDR3 is CASSLVHGGGTQYF. CDR3 coding DNA: TGTGCCAGCAGCTTAGTCCATGGGGGGGGGACCCAGTACTTC.

The rearrangement joins TRBV28 to TRBJ2-1; the match to TRBD2 covers 7 bases. Germline V gene sequence: CDR1 MDHEN, CDR2 SYDVKM. Losses at the gene ends were 3 bases for V and 8 bases for J; bases not matched to a gene: 7. CDR3 length equals 14 residues. Written as DNA, the CDR3 is TGTGCCAGCAGTTTGGGGGGGGGAACCGATGAGCAGTTCTTC. Protein: CASSLGGGTDEQFF.

V gene TRBV6-1 combines with J gene TRBJ1-3; maybe TRBD1 (6 bases). This CDR3 is built from 15 residues. Trimming cost V 5 bases and J 0 bases, with 11 bases left between them. Germline-derived CDR1 and CDR2 are MNHNS and SASEGT. Written as DNA, the CDR3 is TGTGCCAGCAGTACAGACAGGAGCTCTGGAAACACCATATATTTT. This sequence encodes CASSTDRSSGNTIYF.

This chain connects TRBV19 to TRBJ1-5, with TRBD1 identical over 9 bases. The trim removed 7 bases at V and 7 bases at J, leaving 8 bases unmatched. The CDR3 covers 14 residues. Germline CDR1 reads LNHDA; CDR2 reads SQIVND (reference sequence). The CDR3 reads CASTKQGARQPQHF. DNA for the CDR3: TGTGCCAGTACCAAACAGGGGGCAAGGCAGCCCCAGCATTTT.

The chain employs TRBV11-3 and TRBJ2-2; TRBD2 matches at 7 bases. The germline V gene encodes CDR1 SGHNT and CDR2 YENEEA. The CDR3 runs to 17 residues. Losses at the gene ends were 5 bases for V and 6 bases for J; bases not matched to a gene: 15. CDR3 nucleotide sequence: TGTGCCAGCAGCGCAACTGGTGGGGGAGGGCTTTCCGGGGAGCTGTTTTTT. It yields the protein CASSATGGGGLSGELFF.